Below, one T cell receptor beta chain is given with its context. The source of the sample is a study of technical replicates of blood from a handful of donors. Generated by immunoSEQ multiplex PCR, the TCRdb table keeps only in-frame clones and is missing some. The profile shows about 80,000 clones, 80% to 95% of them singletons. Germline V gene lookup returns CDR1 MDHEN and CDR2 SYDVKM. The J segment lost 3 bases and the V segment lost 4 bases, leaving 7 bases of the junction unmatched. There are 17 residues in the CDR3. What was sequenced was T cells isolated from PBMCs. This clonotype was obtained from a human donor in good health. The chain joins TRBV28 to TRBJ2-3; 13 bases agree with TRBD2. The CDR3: CASSSGPGLAGTDTQYF. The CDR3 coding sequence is TGTGCCAGCAGTTCTGGGCCGGGACTAGCGGGAACAGATACGCAGTATTTT.